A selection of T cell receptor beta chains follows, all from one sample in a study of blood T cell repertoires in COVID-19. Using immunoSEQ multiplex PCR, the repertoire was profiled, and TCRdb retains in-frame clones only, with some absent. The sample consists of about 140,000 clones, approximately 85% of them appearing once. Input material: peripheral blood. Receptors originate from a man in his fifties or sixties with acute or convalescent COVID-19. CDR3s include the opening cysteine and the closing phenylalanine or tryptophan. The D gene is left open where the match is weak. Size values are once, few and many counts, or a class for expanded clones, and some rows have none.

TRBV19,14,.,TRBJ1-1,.,TGTGCCAGTAGTAACCCACGGGGGAACACTGAAGCTTTCTTT,CASSNPRGNTEAFF
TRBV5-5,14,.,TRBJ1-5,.,TGTGCCAGCAGCTTGATACCGGGGAATCAGCCCCAGCATTTT,CASSLIPGNQPQHF
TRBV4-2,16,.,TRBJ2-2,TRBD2,TGTGCCAGCAGCCAGGGACTAGCGGGAGAGAACGGGGAGCTGTTTTTT,CASSQGLAGENGELFF
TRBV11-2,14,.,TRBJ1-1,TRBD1,TGTGCCAGCAGGATAGGGGGCCAGAACACTGAAGCTTTCTTT,CASRIGGQNTEAFF
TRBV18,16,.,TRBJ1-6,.,TGTGCCAGCTCACCGGTAGAGGTTATCAATAATTCACCCCTCCACTTT,CASSPVEVINNSPLHF
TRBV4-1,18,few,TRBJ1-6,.,TGCGCCAGCAGCCAAGAAGTGGGGGCAGGGTCCTATAATTCACCCCTCCACTTT,CASSQEVGAGSYNSPLHF
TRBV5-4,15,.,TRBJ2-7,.,TGTGCCAGCAGCCTCCCTAGGGGAAACTCCTACGAGCAGTACTTC,CASSLPRGNSYEQYF
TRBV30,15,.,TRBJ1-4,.,TGTGCCTGGAGTATCTTGGGGGGGGCTAATGAAAAACTGTTTTTT,CAWSILGGANEKLFF
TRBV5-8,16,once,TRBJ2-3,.,TGTGCCAGCAGCTTGTGGGTGGAGGGGCCTGGAAATACGCAGTATTTT,CASSLWVEGPGNTQYF
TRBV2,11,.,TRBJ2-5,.,TGTGCCAGCACTCAGGAAGAGACCCAGTACTTC,CASTQEETQYF
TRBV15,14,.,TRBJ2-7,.,TGTGCCACCAGCAGAGGTGAGACAGCCTACGAGCAGTACTTC,CATSRGETAYEQYF
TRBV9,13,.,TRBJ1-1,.,TGTGCCAGCAGCGTAGGGGGGGACACTGAAGCTTTCTTT,CASSVGGDTEAFF
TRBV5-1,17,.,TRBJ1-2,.,TGCGCCAGCAGCCCAAGGTCGTCCGAAGGAGCTAACTATGGCTACACCTTC,CASSPRSSEGANYGYTF
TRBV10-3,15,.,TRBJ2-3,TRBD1,TGTGCCATCAGTGAACGGAAAACAGGGGCAGATACGCAGTATTTT,CAISERKTGADTQYF
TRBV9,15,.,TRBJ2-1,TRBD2,TGTGCCAGCAACCCCAGCGGGAGCCCTTACAATGAGCAGTTCTTC,CASNPSGSPYNEQFF
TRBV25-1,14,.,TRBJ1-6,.,TGTGCCAGCAGACGGCCAGGAAGTAATTCACCCCTCCACTTT,CASRRPGSNSPLHF
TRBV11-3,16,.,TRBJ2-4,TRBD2,TGTGCCAGCAGCTCAGGCGGCGGGAGGGCCAAAAACATTCAGTACTTC,CASSSGGGRAKNIQYF
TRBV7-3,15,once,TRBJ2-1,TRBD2,TGTGCCAGCACCCTCGGGCCGGGAGGCCTCAATGAGCAGTTCTTC,CASTLGPGGLNEQFF
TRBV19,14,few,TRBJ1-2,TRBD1,TGTGCCAGTAGTATCGGACAGGGGGGCTATGGCTACACCTTC,CASSIGQGGYGYTF
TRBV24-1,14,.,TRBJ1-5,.,TGTGCCACCAGTGGTTCAGGGGTTGATCAGCCCCAGCATTTT,CATSGSGVDQPQHF
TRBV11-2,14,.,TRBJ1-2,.,TGTGCCAGCAGCTTAGATAATAGTATCTATGGCTACACCTTC,CASSLDNSIYGYTF
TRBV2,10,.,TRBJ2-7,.,TGTGCCAGCAATGGGGCAGATAGGTACTTC,CASNGADRYF
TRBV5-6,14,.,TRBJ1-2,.,TGTGCCAGCAGCTTGATCAGAGGGTTCCACTCCTGGACCTTC,CASSLIRGFHSWTF
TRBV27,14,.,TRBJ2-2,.,TGTGCCAGCAGTTTATCGGCAGGAATCGGGGAGCTGTTTTTT,CASSLSAGIGELFF
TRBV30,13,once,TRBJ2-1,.,TGTGCCTGGGACGGGTTTAGCCGGGGGGAGCAGTTCTTC,CAWDGFSRGEQFF
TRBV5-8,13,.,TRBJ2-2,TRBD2,TGTGCCAGCAGCCGGACTAGGACCGGGGAGCTGTTTTTT,CASSRTRTGELFF
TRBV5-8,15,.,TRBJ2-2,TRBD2,TGTGCCAGCAGCTCCGGCGGGGGGGCGACCGGGGAGCTGTTTTTT,CASSSGGGATGELFF
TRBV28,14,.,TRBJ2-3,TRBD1,TGTGCCAGCACCCTCACAGGGGTCACAGATACGCAGTATTTT,CASTLTGVTDTQYF
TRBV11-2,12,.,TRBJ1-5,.,TGTGCCAGCAGCTCCCACCGGGGGCCCCAGCATTTT,CASSSHRGPQHF
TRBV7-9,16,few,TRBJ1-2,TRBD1,TGTGCCAGCAGCTTAACCGGGACAGAAAGAAACTATGGCTACACCTTC,CASSLTGTERNYGYTF
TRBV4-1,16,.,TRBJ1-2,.,TGCGCCAGCAGCCAAGTAGGGGTCACGGGCCCGGAGGGCTACACCTTC,CASSQVGVTGPEGYTF
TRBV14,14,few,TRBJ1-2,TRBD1,TGTGCCAGCAGCTATACAGGGGGCGCTTATGGCTACACCTTC,CASSYTGGAYGYTF
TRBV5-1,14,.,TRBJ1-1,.,TGCGCCAGCAGCTCCGCCCGGGGGGTCACTGAAGCTTTCTTT,CASSSARGVTEAFF
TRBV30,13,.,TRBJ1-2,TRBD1,TGTGCCTGGTTTAGGACAGGGAGTTATGGCTACACCTTC,CAWFRTGSYGYTF
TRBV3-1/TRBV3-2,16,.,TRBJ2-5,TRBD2,TGTGCCAGCAGCCACCGACTAGCGGTCCGCCAAGAGACCCAGTACTTC,CASSHRLAVRQETQYF
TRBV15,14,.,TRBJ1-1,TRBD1,TGTGCCACCAGCAGGACAGGGACGGCACCTGAAGCTTTCTTT,CATSRTGTAPEAFF
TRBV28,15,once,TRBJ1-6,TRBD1,TGTGCCAGCAGTCCTTCGGGACAGGGTAATTCACCCCTCCACTTT,CASSPSGQGNSPLHF
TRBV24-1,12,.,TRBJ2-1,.,TGTGCCACCAGTGAATTTCCGAATGAGCAGTTCTTC,CATSEFPNEQFF
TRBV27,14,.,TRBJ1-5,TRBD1,TGTGCCAGCAGTAGGGACAGGGGCAATCAGCCCCAGCATTTT,CASSRDRGNQPQHF
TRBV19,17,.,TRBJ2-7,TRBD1,TGTGCCAGTAGTAGGGGACCGGACAGGGGGGACCACGGGAAGCAGTACTTC,CASSRGPDRGDHGKQYF
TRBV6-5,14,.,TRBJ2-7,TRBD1,TGTGCCAGCAGTCCGGACAGGGGGCCCTACGAGCAGTACTTC,CASSPDRGPYEQYF
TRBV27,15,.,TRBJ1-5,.,TGTGCCAGCAGTTTATCCGCGGGGAGGGATCAGCCCCAGCATTTT,CASSLSAGRDQPQHF
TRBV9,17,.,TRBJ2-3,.,TGTGCCAGCAGCGCCCAATATCACCCTACTAGCACAGATACGCAGTATTTT,CASSAQYHPTSTDTQYF
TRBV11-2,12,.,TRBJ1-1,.,TGTGCCAGCAGCCACAGGAACACTGAAGCTTTCTTT,CASSHRNTEAFF